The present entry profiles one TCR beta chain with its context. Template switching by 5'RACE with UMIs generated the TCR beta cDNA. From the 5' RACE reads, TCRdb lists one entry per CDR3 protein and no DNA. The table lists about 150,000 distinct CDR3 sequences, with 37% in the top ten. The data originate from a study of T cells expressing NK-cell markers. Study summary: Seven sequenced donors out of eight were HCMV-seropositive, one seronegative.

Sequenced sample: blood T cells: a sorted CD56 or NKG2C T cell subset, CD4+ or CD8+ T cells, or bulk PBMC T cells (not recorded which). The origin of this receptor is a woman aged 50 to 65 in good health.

This CDR3 reads CASSSRTGDQETQYF. The gene calls are TRBV11-3 and TRBJ2-5; the D call of TRBD1 rests on TCRdb alone, since no DNA is present to check it. The CDR3 loop spans 15 amino acids. The germline CDR1 and CDR2 sequences are SGHNT and YENEEA.